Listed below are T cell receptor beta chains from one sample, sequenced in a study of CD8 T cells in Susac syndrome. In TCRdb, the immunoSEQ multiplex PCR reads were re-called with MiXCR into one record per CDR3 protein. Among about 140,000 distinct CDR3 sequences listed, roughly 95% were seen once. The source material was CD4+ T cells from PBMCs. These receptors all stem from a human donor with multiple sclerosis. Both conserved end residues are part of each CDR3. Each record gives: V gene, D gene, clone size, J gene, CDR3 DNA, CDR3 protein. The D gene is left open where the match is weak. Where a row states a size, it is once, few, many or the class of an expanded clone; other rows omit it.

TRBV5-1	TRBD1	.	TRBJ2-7	TGCGCCAGCAGCCTGGACAGGGGGCCTTTCTACGAGCAGTACTTC	CASSLDRGPFYEQYF
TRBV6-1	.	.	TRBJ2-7	TGTGCCAGCAGTGAAAGTAGGGGGAAGTCCTACGAGCAGTACTTC	CASSESRGKSYEQYF
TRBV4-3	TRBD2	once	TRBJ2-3	TGCGCCAGCAGCCAAGCCGGGGGGGCTGGAGATACGCAGTATTTT	CASSQAGGAGDTQYF
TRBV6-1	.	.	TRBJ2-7	TGTGCCAGCAGTGAGTCGGACTACGAGCAGTACTTC	CASSESDYEQYF
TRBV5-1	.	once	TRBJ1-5	TGCGCCAGCAGCCCATCCGGGGCGACGAATCAGCCCCAGCATTTT	CASSPSGATNQPQHF
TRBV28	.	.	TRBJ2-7	TGTGCCAGCTCCGGGGCTCTCTCATACGAGCAGTACTTC	CASSGALSYEQYF
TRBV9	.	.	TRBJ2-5	TGTGCCAGCAGCGGGGGGCAACTCCAAGAGACCCAGTACTTC	CASSGGQLQETQYF
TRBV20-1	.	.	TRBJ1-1	TGCAGTGCCCTGAAGAGAAACATGAACACTGAAGCTTTCTTT	CSALKRNMNTEAFF
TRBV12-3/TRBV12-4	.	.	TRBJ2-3	TGTGCCAGCAGGGTTGGCGGAGGCACAGATACGCAGTATTTT	CASRVGGGTDTQYF
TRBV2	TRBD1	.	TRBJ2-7	TGTGCCAGCACCACAAGACAGGGGCGCGAGCAGTACTTC	CASTTRQGREQYF
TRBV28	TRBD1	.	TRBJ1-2	TGTGCCAGCAGAACCGGACAGGGGTCCATCTATGGCTACACCTTC	CASRTGQGSIYGYTF
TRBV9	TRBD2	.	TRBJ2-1	TGTGCCAGCAGCGTCGGACTAGCCCGGGACAATGAGCAGTTCTTC	CASSVGLARDNEQFF
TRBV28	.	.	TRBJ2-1	TGTGCCAGCAGTTTGAAAGGCTCCTACAATGAGCAGTTCTTC	CASSLKGSYNEQFF
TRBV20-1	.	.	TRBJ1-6	TGCAGTGCTAGAGTCGAGCAGACATATAATTCACCCCTCCACTTT	CSARVEQTYNSPLHF